This entry concerns a single TCR beta chain. Trimming shortened V by 4 bases and J by 10 bases, and 23 bases separated the two germline ends. Germline-derived CDR1 and CDR2 are MGHRA and YSYEKL. This CDR3 comprises 16 residues. Profiled with immunoSEQ multiplex PCR; TCRdb holds only in-frame clones, not every one. The sample records about 140,000 clones, over 70% being singletons. This entry is derived from a study of blood T cell repertoires in COVID-19. Sequencing input: peripheral blood. V is TRBV4-1 and J is TRBJ2-1; the D gene is possibly TRBD2 (5 bases). This clonotype originated in a man between 65 and 79 years old who had recovered from COVID-19. CDR3 residues: CASSLPYGVGIKEQFF. In DNA form, the CDR3 reads TGCGCCAGCAGCCTCCCCTACGGGGTGGGGATAAAGGAGCAGTTCTTC.